This TCR beta chain stems from a study of blood T cell repertoires in COVID-19. Across the whole study: In each case, the material was cDNA or gDNA derived from T cells, B-cell-depleted T cells, or PBMCs.

Original processing methods: By means of reference gene primer amplification, nucleated cell counts were estimated. The assay was immunoSEQ multiplex PCR, and TCRdb's table has in-frame clones only and misses some. That table furnishes V, J and clone size, whereas the DNA furnished D and trimming. The sample carries about 180,000 clones, approximately 80% recorded once. The sample holds one count of this clone. Germline lookup yields CDR1 SGHTA and CDR2 FQGNSA. The V gene end was trimmed by 4 bases and the J gene end by 6 bases; junction bases not matched to a gene: 3. The CDR3 spans 13 residues. The receptor's source is a human donor in a cohort sampled during active COVID-19. The material sequenced was peripheral blood. The rearrangement uses TRBV7-2 and TRBJ2-3, with 8 bases aligning to TRBD2. CDR3 DNA: TGTGCCAGCAGCTGGGGACTAGGGGATACGCAGTATTTT. It is translated as CASSWGLGDTQYF.